Below are 5 T cell receptor beta chains sequenced from a single sample in a study of T cells after yellow fever vaccination. TCRdb processed the 5' RACE reads anew with MiXCR; each CDR3 protein has one entry. The sample records a few hundred thousand distinct CDR3 sequences, about 6.9% being singletons. The sample was PBMCs, taken around 45 days after the first yellow fever vaccination. These receptor sequences come from a young man who received the YFV17D yellow fever vaccine.

This clonotype was seen a handful of times. The chain carries TRBV14 and TRBJ2-3; the match to TRBD2 covers 7 bases. V shed 4 bases, J shed 2 bases, and the junction held 6 bases outside the gene matches. Germline values: CDR1 SGHDN, CDR2 FVKESK. The CDR3 loop spans 15 amino acids. CDR3 sequence reads: CASSPGTIDTDTQYF. The DNA of the CDR3 is TGTGCCAGCAGCCCCGGGACTATAGACACAGATACGCAGTATTTT.

This clonotype was recorded a few times. The CDR3 protein is CSAPTYLNPNSPLHF. CDR3 sequence (DNA): TGCAGTGCTCCTACCTACCTAAACCCTAATTCACCCCTCCACTTT. This chain uses TRBV20-1 with TRBJ1-6; D remains unclear. Trimming pared 5 bases from V and 6 bases from J, leaving 17 bases between. Germline assignment: CDR1 DFQATT and CDR2 SNEGSKA (reference sequence). The CDR3 is 15 residues long.

This clonotype was observed a few times. The chain couples TRBV14 to TRBJ2-7, with 7 positions matching TRBD1. V trimming: 3 bases; J trimming: 2 bases; junction bases outside the gene matches: 10. The CDR3 spans 16 residues. CDR1 is SGHDN, CDR2 FVKESK, per germline. The CDR3 DNA reads TGTGCCAGCAGCCACCTACCGGGACAGTCGCCCTACGAGCAGTACGTC. This sequence encodes CASSHLPGQSPYEQYV.

The rearrangement links TRBV14 to TRBJ1-2; D remains unclear. This CDR3 comprises 10 residues. V lost 4 bases to trimming and J lost 8 bases, with 5 bases between them. Germline CDR1 and CDR2: SGHDN and FVKESK. CDR3 residues: CASSPPGYTF. The CDR3 DNA sequence: TGTGCCAGCAGCCCCCCAGGCTACACCTTC.

This clonotype was seen a few times. This rearrangement joins TRBV6-2 or TRBV6-3 to TRBJ1-1; D unresolved. CDR1 is MNHEY, CDR2 SVGEGT, per germline. The CDR3 sequence is 14 residues long. The germline V and J ends were trimmed by 2 bases and 8 bases, with 15 bases remaining between them. The CDR3 coding sequence is TGTGCCAGCAGTTACAACCCCCATACCCGCGAAGCTTTCTTT. Translation: CASSYNPHTREAFF.